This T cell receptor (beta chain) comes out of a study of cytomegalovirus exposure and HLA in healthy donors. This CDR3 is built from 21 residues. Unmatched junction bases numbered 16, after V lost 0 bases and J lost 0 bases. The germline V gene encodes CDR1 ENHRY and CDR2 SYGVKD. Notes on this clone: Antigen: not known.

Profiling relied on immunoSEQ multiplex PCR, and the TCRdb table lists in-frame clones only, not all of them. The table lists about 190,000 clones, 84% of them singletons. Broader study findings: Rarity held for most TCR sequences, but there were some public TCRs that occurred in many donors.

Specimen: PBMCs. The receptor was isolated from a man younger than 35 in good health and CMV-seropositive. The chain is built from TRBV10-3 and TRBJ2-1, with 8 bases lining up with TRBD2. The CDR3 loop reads CAISESPGLATTRSSYNEQFF. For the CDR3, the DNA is TGTGCCATCAGTGAGTCCCCCGGACTAGCCACAACTAGGAGCTCCTACAATGAGCAGTTCTTC.